This TCR beta chain comes out of a study of cytomegalovirus exposure and HLA in healthy donors. Study-wide points: Whilst most TCR sequences proved rare, a subset of public TCRs occurred across many donors.

CDR1 KGHSH and CDR2 LQKENI come from the germline V gene. V gave up 6 bases and J gave up 5 bases; unmatched junction bases: 10. The CDR3 extends over 16 amino acids. Primers for the PCR totalled 60 Vbeta and 13 Jbeta. The assay was immunoSEQ multiplex PCR, and TCRdb's table has in-frame clones only and misses some. The table records more than 70,000 clones, over 75% of them present only once. Comment on this clone: Its antigen is unidentified.

This TCR derives from a man between 25 and 39 years old in good health and CMV-seropositive. The chain combines TRBV18 with TRBJ1-4; 9 bases agree with TRBD1. Sequenced sample: PBMCs. As DNA, the CDR3 is TGTGCCAGCTCCCCCCCTGGACAGGGGAGGAATGAAAAACTGTTTTTT. Residues: CASSPPGQGRNEKLFF. The full variable domain, rest sourced from reference TRBV18 and TRBJ1-4, is NAGVMQNPRHLVRRRGQEARLRCSPMKGHSHVYWYRQLPEEGLKFMVYLQKENIIDESGMPKERFSAEFPKEGPSILRIQQVVRGDSAAYFCASSPPGQGRNEKLFFGSGTQLSVL.